This T cell receptor beta chain came from a study of T cell responses to AZD1222 COVID-19 vaccine. General study results and limits: Along spike, vaccine-associated CD4 TCRs were found throughout, with dominance at 160-218 and 743-854.

The CDR3 has 15 amino acids. The V and J ends lost 0 bases and 3 bases respectively, with 12 bases between them. Per germline, CDR1 SGDLS and CDR2 YYNGEE. With respect to this clone: What it recognizes is unknown.

Sequencing was performed with immunoSEQ multiplex PCR; in TCRdb, only in-frame clones are kept and a portion is missing. Altogether tens of thousands of clones are present, roughly 84% being singletons, with the ten largest covering under 7.5%. V usage is TRBV9 and J usage is TRBJ1-1; D is unclear. Here the sequenced sample was peripheral blood, taken on day 0 of AZD1222 vaccination. This receptor was obtained from an adult in good health. The CDR3 bases are TGTGCCAGCAGCGTAGGTGGAAAGGGAGACACTGAAGCTTTCTTT. Residues: CASSVGGKGDTEAFF.